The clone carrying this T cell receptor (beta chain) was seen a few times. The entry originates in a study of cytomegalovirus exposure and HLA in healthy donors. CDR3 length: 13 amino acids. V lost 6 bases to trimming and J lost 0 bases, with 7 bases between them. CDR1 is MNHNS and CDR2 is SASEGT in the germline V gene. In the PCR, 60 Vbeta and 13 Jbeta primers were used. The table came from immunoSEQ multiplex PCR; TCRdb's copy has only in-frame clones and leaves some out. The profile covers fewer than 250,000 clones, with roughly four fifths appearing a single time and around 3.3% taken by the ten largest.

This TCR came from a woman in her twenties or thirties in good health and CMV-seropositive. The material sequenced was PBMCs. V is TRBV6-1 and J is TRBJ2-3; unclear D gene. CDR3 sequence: CASRRASTDTQYF. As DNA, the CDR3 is TGTGCCAGCAGGAGAGCTAGCACAGATACGCAGTATTTT.